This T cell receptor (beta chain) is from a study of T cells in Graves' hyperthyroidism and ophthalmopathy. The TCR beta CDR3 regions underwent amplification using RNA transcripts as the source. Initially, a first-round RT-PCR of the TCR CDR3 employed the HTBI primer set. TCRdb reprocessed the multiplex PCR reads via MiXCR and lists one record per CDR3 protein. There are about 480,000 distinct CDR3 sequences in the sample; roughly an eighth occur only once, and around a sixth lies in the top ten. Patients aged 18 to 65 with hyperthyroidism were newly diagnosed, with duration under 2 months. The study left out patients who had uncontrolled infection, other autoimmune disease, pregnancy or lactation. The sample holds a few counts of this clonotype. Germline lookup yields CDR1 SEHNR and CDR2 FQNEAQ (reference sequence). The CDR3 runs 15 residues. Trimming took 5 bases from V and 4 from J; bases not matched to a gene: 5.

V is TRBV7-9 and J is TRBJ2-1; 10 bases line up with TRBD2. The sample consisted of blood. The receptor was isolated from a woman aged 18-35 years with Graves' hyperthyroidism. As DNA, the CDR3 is TGTGCCAGCAGCCGAAGGACTAGCGGATACAATGAGCAGTTCTTC. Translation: CASSRRTSGYNEQFF.